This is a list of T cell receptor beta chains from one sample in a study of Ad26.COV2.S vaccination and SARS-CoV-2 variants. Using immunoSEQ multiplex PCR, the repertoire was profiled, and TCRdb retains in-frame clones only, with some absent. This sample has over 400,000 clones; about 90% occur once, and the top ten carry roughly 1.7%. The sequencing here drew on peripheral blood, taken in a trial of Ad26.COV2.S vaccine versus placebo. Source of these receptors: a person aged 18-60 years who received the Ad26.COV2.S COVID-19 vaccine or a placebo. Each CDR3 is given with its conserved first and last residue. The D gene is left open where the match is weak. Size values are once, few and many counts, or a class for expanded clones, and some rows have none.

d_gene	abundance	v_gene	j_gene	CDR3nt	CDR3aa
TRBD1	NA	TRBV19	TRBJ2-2	TGTGCCAGTAGTATAGATCCCGGGACAGGGGGCACCGGGGAGCTGTTTTTT	CASSIDPGTGGTGELFF
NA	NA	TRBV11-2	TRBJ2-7	TGTGCCAGCAGCTATGAGGGGGGGGAGGAGCAGTACTTC	CASSYEGGEEQYF
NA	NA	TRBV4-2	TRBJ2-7	TGTGCCAGCAGCCAAAGATCAAGGGGCTCTCTCTACGAGCAGTACTTC	CASSQRSRGSLYEQYF
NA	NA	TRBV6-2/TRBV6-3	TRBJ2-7	TGTGCCAGCAGTCAGCCGGGACGGGCGTTCGAGCAGTACTTC	CASSQPGRAFEQYF
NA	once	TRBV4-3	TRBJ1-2	TGCGCCAGCAGCCAAGGGCAGGGATACAGCTATGGCTACACCTTC	CASSQGQGYSYGYTF
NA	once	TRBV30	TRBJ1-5	TGTGCCTGGAGCAGAGGGGTAAGCAATCAGCCCCAGCATTTT	CAWSRGVSNQPQHF
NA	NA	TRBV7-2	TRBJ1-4	TGTGCCAGCAGCTTAGTGGGACACCGGTCTGTAGAAAAACTGTTTTTT	CASSLVGHRSVEKLFF
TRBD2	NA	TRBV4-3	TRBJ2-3	TGCGCCAGCAGCCAAGTTTTCCAGCGGGGAAAATACACAGATACGCAGTATTTT	CASSQVFQRGKYTDTQYF
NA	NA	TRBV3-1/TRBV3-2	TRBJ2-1	TGTGCCAGCAGCCAAGAGTCCCACTGGGCCTACAATGAGCAGTTCTTC	CASSQESHWAYNEQFF
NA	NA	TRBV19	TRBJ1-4	TGTGCCAGTACCTCCACCGGGACTGTAGAAAAACTGTTTTTT	CASTSTGTVEKLFF
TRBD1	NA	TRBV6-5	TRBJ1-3	TGTGCCAGCAGAGCCTACAGGGGGCTAGGAAACACCATATATTTT	CASRAYRGLGNTIYF
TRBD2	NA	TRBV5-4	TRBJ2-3	TGTGCCAGCAGCCCGGGACTAGCGGGGGGGTCTAGCACAGATACGCAGTATTTT	CASSPGLAGGSSTDTQYF
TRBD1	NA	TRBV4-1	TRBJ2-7	TGCGCCAGCAGCCACCGCATACCGGACAGGGTTTCGGGGTTGGCCTACGAGCAGTACTTC	CASSHRIPDRVSGLAYEQYF
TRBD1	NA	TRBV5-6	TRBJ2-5	TGTGCCAGCAGCTTGGTGCAGGGGGCAGGGGAGACCCAGTACTTC	CASSLVQGAGETQYF
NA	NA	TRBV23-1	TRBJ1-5	TGCGCCAGCAGTCAATCTTGGGGGAGCAATCAGCCCCAGCATTTT	CASSQSWGSNQPQHF
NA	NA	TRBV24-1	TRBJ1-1	TGTGCCACCAGTGATTCGGGCAGGTCCAACACTGAAGCTTTCTTT	CATSDSGRSNTEAFF
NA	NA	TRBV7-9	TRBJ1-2	TGTGCCAGCACCGTGGAGGCGGTCGCCGGAGGGTATGGCTACACCTTC	CASTVEAVAGGYGYTF
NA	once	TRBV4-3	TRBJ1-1	TGCGCCAGCAGCCAAGGGGGGTCCCACACTGAAGCTTTCTTT	CASSQGGSHTEAFF
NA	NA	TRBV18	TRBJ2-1	TGTGCCAGCTCACCAACCGCTTGGAATGAGCAGTTCTTC	CASSPTAWNEQFF
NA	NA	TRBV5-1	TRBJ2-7	TGCGCCAGCAGCGTTAACAGCGAGCAGTACTTC	CASSVNSEQYF
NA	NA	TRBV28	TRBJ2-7	TGTGCCAGCAGTTCTAAGCCGCTGGGGTACTACGAGCAGTACTTC	CASSSKPLGYYEQYF
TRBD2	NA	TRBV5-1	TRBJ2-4	TGCGCCAGCAGCGCCGGACTAGCGGGGGGAAACATTCAGTACTTC	CASSAGLAGGNIQYF
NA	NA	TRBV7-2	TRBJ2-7	TGTGCCAGCAGCTTAGGGGGCTCTCCCTCCGGGCAGTACTTC	CASSLGGSPSGQYF
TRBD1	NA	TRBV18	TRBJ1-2	TGTGCCAGCTCACTCGCCGGGACAGGGGCCCGAGCTAACTATGGCTACACCTTC	CASSLAGTGARANYGYTF
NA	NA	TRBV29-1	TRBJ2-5	TGCAGCGGGAAGGGCGGAGCGAATCAACAAGAGACCCAGTACTTC	CSGKGGANQQETQYF
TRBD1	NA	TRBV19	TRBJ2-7	TGTGCCAGTAGTATTGGACAGGGGGCTAGCTACGAGCAGTACTTC	CASSIGQGASYEQYF